The source of this T cell receptor beta chain is a study of T cells expressing NK-cell markers. Study details: According to the study, TCR beta repertoires originated from sorted CD3+CD56+NKG2C+, CD3+CD56+NKG2C- and CD3+CD56-NKG2C+ T cells. Study results and caveats: Certain NKG2C+ T cell clones were expanded, and their HCMV specificity remained unclear.

Concerning this clonotype: The target antigen is unknown.

TCRdb re-called the 5' RACE reads and shows each CDR3 protein once, DNA omitted. The ten most abundant clones cover over 1.1% of a sample with fewer than 550,000 distinct CDR3 sequences. CDR3 length equals 14 residues. Germline V gene lookup returns CDR1 SQVTM and CDR2 ANQGSEA. This rearrangement joins TRBV29-1 to TRBJ1-1; TCRdb proposes TRBD1, but this gene call is untestable without DNA. The sequence was obtained from a woman aged 45-60 years in good health. Source material: blood T cells: a sorted CD56 or NKG2C T cell subset, CD4+ or CD8+ T cells, or bulk PBMC T cells (not recorded which). CDR3 loop: CSARTGSGNTEAFF. The full variable domain, completed using reference TRBV29-1 and TRBJ1-1, is SAVISQKPSRDICQRGTSLTIQCQVDSQVTMMFWYRQQPGQSLTLIATANQGSEATYESGFVIDKFPISRPNLTFSTLTVSNMSPEDSSIYLCSARTGSGNTEAFFGQGTRLTVV.